This T cell receptor (beta chain) appears in the sequencing data of a study of blood T cell repertoires in COVID-19. TCRdb keeps only in-frame clones here, not all; method: immunoSEQ multiplex PCR. Found here are around 130,000 clones, roughly 80% of them singletons; the top ten hold 2% to 2.5%. Participant-given clinical history determined each cohort assignment. Material: PBMCs or T cells enriched from blood (not recorded which). The source is a man aged 35-49 years with acute COVID-19.

The CDR3, as DNA: TGCAGCGCCAGTACAGGGGGAATCGGAAACACCATATATTTT. Protein product: CSASTGGIGNTIYF. The chain has TRBV29-1 and TRBJ1-3; 8 bases align to TRBD1. Germline CDR1 SQVTM, CDR2 ANQGSEA. The ends lost 7 bases at V and 4 bases at J; junction bases unmatched: 9. CDR3 length: 14 amino acids.